These 2 T cell receptor beta chains were all obtained from the same sample, sequenced in a study of blood T cell repertoires in COVID-19. Clones were sequenced by immunoSEQ multiplex PCR, and TCRdb holds only the in-frame ones, with some missing. This table holds 150,000 or so clones, more than 75% found once. The sequenced sample was peripheral blood. The receptors were gathered from a woman aged 70 to 79 with COVID-19, enrolled during active disease.

The chain carries TRBV14 and TRBJ2-1; TRBD2 matches at 10 bases. This CDR3 contains 18 residues. Germline assignment: CDR1 SGHDN and CDR2 FVKESK. V lost 2 bases, J lost 8 bases, and 15 bases stayed unmatched. This CDR3 reads CASSQWASGGTLLDEQFF. The DNA for the CDR3 is TGTGCCAGCAGCCAATGGGCTAGCGGGGGTACATTACTGGATGAGCAGTTCTTC.

The V call is TRBV3-1 (or the pseudogene TRBV3-2), the J call TRBJ2-5; 12 nucleotides match TRBD2. With V trimmed by 5 bases and J by 1 base, 17 bases remained unmatched. The CDR3 length is 20 residues. The germline gives CDR1 LGHDT, CDR2 YNNKEL (reference sequence). The CDR3 loop reads CASSLRLGLAGIGLQETQYF. Here the CDR3 DNA reads TGTGCCAGCAGCTTGCGCCTCGGACTAGCGGGGATTGGACTCCAAGAGACCCAGTACTTC.